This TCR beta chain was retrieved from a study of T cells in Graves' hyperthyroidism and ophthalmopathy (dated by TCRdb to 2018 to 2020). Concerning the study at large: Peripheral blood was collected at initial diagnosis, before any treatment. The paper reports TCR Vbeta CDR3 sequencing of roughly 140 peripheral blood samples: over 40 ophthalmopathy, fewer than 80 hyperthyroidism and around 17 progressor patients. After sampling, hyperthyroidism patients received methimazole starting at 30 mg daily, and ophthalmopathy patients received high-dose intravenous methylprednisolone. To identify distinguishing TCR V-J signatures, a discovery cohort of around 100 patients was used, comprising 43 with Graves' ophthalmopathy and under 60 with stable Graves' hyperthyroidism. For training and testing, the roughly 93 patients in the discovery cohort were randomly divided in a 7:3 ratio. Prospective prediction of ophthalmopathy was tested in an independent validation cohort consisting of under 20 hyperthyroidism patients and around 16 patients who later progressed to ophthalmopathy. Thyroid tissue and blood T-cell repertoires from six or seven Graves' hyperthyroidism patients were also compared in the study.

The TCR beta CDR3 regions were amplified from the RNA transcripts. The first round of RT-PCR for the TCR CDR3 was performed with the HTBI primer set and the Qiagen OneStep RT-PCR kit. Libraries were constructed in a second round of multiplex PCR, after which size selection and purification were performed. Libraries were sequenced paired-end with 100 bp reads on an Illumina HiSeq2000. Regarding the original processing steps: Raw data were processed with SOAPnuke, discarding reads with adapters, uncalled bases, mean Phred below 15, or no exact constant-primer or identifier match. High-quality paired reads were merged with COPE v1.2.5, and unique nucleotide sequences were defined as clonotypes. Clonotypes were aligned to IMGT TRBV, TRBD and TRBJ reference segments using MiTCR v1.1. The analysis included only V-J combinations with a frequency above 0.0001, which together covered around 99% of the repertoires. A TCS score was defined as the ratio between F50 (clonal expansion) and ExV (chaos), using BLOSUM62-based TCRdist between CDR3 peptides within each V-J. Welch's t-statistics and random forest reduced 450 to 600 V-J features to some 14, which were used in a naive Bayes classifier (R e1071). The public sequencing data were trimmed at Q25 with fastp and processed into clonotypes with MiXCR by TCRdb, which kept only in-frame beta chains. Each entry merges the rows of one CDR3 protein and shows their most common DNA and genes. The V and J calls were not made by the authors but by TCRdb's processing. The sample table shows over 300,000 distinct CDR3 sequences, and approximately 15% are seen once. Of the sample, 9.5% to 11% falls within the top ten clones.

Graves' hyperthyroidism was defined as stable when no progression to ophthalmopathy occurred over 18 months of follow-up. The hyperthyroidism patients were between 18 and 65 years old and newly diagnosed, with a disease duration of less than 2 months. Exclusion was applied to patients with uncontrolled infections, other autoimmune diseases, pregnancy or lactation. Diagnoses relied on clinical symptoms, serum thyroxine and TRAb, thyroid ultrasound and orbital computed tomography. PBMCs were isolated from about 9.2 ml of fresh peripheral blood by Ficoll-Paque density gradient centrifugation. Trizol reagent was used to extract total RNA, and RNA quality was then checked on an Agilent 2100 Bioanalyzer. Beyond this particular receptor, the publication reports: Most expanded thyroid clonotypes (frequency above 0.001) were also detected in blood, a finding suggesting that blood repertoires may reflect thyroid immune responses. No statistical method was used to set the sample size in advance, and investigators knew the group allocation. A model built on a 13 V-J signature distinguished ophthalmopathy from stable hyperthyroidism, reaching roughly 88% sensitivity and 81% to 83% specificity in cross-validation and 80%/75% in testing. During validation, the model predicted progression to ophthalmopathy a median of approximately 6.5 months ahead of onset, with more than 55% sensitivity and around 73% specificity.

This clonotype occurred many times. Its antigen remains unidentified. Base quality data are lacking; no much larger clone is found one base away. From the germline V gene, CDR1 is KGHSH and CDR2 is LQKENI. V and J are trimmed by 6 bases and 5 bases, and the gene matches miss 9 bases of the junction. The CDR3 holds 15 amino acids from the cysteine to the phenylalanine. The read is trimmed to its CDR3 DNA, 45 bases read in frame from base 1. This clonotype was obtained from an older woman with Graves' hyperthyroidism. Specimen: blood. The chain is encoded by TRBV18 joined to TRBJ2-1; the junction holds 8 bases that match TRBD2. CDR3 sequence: CASSALLAANNEQFF. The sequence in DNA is TGTGCCAGCTCTGCTTTACTAGCGGCCAACAATGAGCAGTTCTTC.